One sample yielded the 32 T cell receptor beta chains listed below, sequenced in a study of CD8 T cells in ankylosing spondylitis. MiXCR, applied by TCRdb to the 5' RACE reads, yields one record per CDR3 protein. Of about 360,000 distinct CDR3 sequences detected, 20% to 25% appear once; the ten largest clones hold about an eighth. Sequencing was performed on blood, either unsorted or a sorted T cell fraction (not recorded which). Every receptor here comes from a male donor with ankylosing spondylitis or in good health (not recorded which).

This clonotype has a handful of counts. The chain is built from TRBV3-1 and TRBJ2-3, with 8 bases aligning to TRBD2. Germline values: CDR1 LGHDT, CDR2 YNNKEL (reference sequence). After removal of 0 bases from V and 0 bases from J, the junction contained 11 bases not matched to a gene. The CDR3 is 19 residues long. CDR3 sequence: CASSQDPPYSGESTDTQYF. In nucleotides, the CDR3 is TGTGCCAGCAGCCAAGATCCCCCTTATAGCGGGGAAAGCACAGATACGCAGTATTTT.

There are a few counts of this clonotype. CDR3 nucleotide sequence: TGTGCCAGCAGTGACTTTCCCGGATTCGAGCAGTACTTC. Its translation is CASSDFPGFEQYF. The chain links TRBV6-4 to TRBJ2-7, with unresolved D. Trimming shortened V by 1 base and J by 6 bases, and 10 bases separated the two germline ends. CDR1 and CDR2 from the germline V gene are MRHNA and SNTAGT. CDR3 length equals 13 residues.

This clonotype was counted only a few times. The chain's CDR3 is CASSDPRGQSTDTQYF. DNA for the CDR3: TGTGCCAGCAGTGACCCCCGAGGACAGAGCACAGATACGCAGTATTTT. The chain links TRBV6-1 to TRBJ2-3; D might be TRBD1 (6 bases). The V gene's germline CDR1 is MNHNS and CDR2 SASEGT. Trimming took 3 bases from V and 0 from J, leaving 13 bases between them. The CDR3 consists of 16 residues.

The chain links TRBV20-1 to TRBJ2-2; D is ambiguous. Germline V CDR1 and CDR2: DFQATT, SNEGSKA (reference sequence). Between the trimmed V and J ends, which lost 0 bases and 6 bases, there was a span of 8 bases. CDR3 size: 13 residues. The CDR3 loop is CSARDWGSGELFF. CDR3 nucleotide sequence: TGCAGTGCTAGAGATTGGGGTTCCGGGGAGCTGTTTTTT.

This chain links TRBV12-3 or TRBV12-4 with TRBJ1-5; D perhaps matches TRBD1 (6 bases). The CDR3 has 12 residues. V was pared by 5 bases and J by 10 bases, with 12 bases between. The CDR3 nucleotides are TGTGCCAGCAGTCCCGGGACATCACCCCAGCATTTT. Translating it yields CASSPGTSPQHF.

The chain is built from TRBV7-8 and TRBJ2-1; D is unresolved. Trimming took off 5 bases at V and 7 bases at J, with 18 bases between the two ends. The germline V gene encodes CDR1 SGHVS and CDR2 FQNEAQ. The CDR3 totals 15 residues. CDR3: CASSIGIPTWNEQFF. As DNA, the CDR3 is TGTGCCAGCAGCATAGGAATCCCTACCTGGAATGAGCAGTTCTTC.

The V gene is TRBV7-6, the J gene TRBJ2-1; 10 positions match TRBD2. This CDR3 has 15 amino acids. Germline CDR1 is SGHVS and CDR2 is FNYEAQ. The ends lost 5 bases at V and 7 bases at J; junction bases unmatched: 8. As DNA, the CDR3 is TGTGCCAGCAGCAAACATAGCGGGGGGCCAAATGAGCAGTTCTTC. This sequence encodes CASSKHSGGPNEQFF. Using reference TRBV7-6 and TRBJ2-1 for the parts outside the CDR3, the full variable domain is GAGVSQSPRYKVTKRGQDVALRCDPISGHVSLYWYRQALGQGPEFLTYFNYEAQQDKSGLPNDRFSAERPEGSISTLTIQRTEQRDSAMYRCASSKHSGGPNEQFFGPGTRLTVL.

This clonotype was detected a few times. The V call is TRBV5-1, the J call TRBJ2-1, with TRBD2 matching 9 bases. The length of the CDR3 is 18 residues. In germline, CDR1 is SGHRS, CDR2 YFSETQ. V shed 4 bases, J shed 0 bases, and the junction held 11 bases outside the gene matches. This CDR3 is CASSPRGSGGNSYNEQFF. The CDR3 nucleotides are TGCGCCAGCAGCCCCCGAGGTAGCGGGGGCAACTCCTACAATGAGCAGTTCTTC.

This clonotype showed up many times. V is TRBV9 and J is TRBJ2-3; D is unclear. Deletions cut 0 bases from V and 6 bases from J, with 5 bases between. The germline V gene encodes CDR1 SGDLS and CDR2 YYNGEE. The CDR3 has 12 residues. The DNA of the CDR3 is TGTGCCAGCAGCGTAGACTGGGATACGCAGTATTTT. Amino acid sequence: CASSVDWDTQYF.

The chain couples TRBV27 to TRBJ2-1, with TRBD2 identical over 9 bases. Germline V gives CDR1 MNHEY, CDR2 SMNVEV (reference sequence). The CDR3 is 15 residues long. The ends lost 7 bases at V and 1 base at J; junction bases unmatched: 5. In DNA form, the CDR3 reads TGTGCCAGCAATATAGCGGGGGCTTCCTACAATGAGCAGTTCTTC. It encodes CASNIAGASYNEQFF.

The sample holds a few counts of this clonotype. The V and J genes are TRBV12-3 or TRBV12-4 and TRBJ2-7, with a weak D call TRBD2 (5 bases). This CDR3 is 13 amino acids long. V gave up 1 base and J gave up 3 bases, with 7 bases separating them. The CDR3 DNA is TGTGCCAGCAGTTTAGGGACTGTCTACGAGCAGTACTTC. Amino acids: CASSLGTVYEQYF.

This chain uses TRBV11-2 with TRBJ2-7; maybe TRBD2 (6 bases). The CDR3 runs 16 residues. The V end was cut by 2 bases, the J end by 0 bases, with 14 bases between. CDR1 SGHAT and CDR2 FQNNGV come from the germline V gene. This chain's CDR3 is CASSLRFSGASYEQYF. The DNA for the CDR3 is TGTGCCAGCAGCTTACGTTTCTCGGGAGCCTCCTACGAGCAGTACTTC.

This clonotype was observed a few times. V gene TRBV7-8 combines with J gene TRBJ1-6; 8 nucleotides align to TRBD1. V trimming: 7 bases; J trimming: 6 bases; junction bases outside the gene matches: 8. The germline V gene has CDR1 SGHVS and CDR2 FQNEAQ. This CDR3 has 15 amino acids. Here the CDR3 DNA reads TGTGCCAGCACCGGGACAGGAGGGGGTAATTCACCCCTCCACTTT. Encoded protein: CASTGTGGGNSPLHF.

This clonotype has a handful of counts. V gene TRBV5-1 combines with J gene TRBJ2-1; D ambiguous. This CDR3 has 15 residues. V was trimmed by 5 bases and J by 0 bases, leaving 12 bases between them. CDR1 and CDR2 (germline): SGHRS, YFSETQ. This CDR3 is CASRSGQSSYNEQFF. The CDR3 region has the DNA TGCGCCAGCAGGAGTGGCCAGAGCTCCTACAATGAGCAGTTCTTC. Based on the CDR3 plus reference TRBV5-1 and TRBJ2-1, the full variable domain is KAGVTQTPRYLIKTRGQQVTLSCSPISGHRSVSWYQQTPGQGLQFLFEYFSETQRNKGNFPGRFSGRQFSNSRSEMNVSTLELGDSALYLCASRSGQSSYNEQFFGPGTRLTVL.

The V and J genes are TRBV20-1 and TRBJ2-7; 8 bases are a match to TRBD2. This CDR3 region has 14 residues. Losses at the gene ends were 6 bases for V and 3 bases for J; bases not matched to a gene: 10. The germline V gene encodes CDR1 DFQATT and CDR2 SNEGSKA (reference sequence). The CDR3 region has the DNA TGCAGTGCCGCTAAAACGGGACTAGGCTACGAGCAGTACTTC. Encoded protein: CSAAKTGLGYEQYF.

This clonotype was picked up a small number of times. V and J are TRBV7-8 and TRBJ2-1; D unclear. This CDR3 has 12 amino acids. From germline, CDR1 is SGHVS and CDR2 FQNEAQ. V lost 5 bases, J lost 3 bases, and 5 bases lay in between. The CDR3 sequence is CASSAYYNEQFF. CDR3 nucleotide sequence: TGTGCCAGCAGCGCCTACTACAATGAGCAGTTCTTC.

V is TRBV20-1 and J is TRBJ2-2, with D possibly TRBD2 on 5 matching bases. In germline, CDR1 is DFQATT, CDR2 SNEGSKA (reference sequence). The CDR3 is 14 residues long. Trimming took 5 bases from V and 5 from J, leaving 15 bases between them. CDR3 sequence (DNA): TGCAGTGCTTTTGGTCAGTGGAGGACCGGGGAGCTGTTTTTT. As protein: CSAFGQWRTGELFF.

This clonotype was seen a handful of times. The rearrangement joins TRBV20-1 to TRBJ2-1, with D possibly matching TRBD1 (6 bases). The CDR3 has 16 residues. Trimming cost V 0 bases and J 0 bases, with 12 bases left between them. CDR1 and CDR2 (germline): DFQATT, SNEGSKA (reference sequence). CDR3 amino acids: CSARDSGQISYNEQFF. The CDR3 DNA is TGCAGTGCTAGAGACTCTGGACAGATCTCCTACAATGAGCAGTTCTTC.

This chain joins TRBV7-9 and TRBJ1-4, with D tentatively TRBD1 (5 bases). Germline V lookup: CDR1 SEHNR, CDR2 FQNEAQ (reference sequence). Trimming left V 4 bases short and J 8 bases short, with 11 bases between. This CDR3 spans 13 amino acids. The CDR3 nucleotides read TGTGCCAGCAGCTCTCCACGGGACGAAAAACTGTTTTTT. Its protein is CASSSPRDEKLFF.

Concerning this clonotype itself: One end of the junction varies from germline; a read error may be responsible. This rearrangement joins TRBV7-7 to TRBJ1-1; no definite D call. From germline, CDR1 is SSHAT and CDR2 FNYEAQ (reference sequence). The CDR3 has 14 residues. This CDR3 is CASSPGGMNTEAFF. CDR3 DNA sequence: TGTGCTAGCAGCCCCGGAGGGATGAACACTGAAGCTTTCTTT. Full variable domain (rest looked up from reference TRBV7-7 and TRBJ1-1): GAGVSQSPRYKVTKRGQDVTLRCDPISSHATLYWYQQALGQGPEFLTYFNYEAQPDKSGLPSDRFSAERPEGSISTLTIQRTEQRDSAMYRCASSPGGMNTEAFFGQGTRLTVV.

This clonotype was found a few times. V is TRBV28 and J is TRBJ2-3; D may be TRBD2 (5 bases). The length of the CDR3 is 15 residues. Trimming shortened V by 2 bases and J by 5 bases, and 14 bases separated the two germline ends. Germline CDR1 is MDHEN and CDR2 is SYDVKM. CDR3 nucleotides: TGTGCCAGCAGTTTACTACTAGAGGTGGGAGATACGCAGTATTTT. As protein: CASSLLLEVGDTQYF.

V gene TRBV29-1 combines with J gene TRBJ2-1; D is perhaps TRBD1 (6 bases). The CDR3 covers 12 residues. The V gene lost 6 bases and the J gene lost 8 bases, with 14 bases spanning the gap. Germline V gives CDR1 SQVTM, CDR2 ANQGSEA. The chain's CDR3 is CSVPTTGHEQFF. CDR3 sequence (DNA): TGCAGCGTCCCCACGACAGGCCATGAGCAGTTCTTC.

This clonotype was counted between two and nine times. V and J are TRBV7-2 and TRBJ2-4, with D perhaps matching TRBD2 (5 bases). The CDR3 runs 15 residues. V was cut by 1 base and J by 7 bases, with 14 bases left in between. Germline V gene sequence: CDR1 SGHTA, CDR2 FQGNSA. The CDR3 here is CASSLVPEVGNIQYF. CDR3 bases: TGTGCCAGCAGCTTAGTGCCGGAGGTGGGGAACATTCAGTACTTC.

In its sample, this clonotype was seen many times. The CDR3 protein is CASSFAGQGPTGELFF. The CDR3 DNA sequence: TGTGCCAGCAGTTTCGCGGGACAGGGGCCTACCGGGGAGCTGTTTTTT. This chain links TRBV12-3 or TRBV12-4 with TRBJ2-2; 10 bases fit TRBD1. V was clipped by 3 bases and J by 5 bases; unmatched bases: 6. This CDR3 region has 16 residues.

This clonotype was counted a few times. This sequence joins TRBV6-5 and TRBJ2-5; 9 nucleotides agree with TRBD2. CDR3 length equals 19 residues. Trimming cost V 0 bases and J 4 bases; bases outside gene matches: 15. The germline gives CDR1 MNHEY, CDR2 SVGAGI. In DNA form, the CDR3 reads TGTGCCAGCAGTTACTCCGGGGTAGCGGGGGTCACGAGGGGAGAGACCCAGTACTTC. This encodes CASSYSGVAGVTRGETQYF.

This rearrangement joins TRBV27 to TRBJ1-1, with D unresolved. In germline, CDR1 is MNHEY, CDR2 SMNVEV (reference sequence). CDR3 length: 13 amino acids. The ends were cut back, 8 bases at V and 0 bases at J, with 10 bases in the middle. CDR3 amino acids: CASQDALNTEAFF. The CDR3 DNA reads TGTGCCAGCCAAGATGCCCTGAACACTGAAGCTTTCTTT.

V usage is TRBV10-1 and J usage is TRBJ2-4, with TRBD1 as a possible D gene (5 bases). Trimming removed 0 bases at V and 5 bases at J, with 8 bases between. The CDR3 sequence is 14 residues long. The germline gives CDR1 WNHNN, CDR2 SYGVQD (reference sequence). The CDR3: CASSESGQENIQYF. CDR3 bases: TGCGCCAGCAGTGAGTCGGGGCAGGAAAACATTCAGTACTTC.

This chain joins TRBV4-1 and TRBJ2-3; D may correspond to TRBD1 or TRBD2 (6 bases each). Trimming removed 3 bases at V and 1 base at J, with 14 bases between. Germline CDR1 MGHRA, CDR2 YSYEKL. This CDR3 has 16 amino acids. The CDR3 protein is CASSQEVRGRTDTQYF. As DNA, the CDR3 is TGCGCCAGCAGCCAGGAAGTCCGGGGGCGCACAGATACGCAGTATTTT.

CDR3 nucleotide sequence: TGCAGTGCGAAGTTTTTTGGCCACACTGAAGCTTTCTTT. Residues: CSAKFFGHTEAFF. The rearrangement joins TRBV20-1 to TRBJ1-1; no clear D gene. Trimming cost V 6 bases and J 3 bases, with 14 bases left between them. Germline lookup yields CDR1 DFQATT and CDR2 SNEGSKA (reference sequence). The CDR3 is 13 residues long.

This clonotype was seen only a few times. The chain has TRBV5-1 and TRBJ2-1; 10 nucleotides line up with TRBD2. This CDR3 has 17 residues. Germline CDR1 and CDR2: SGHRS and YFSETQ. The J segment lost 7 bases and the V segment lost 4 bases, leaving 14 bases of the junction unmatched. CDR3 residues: CASSPPERGGPGNEQFF. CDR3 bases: TGCGCCAGCAGCCCACCCGAGCGGGGGGGCCCGGGGAATGAGCAGTTCTTC.

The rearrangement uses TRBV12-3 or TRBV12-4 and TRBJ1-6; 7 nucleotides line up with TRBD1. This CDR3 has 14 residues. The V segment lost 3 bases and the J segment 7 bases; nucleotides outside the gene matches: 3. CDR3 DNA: TGTGCCAGCAGTTTGGGACAGTCCAATTCACCCCTCCACTTT. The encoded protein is CASSLGQSNSPLHF.

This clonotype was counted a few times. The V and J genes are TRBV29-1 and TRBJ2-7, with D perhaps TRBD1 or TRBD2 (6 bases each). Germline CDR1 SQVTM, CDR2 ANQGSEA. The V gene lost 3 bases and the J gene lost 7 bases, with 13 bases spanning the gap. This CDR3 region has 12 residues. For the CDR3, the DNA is TGCAGCGTTGAGGGGGGCGACCCGGAGCAGTACTTC. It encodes CSVEGGDPEQYF.